The subject of this entry is one TCR beta chain. The antigen is not known. Time point defined: blood 4 weeks post-SBRT, at nephrectomy. Treatment given: 15 Gy SBRT to primary tumor, nephrectomy 4 weeks later. Nephrectomy followed 15 Gy stereotactic body radiation by 4 weeks. This entry comes from a study of radiation and T cells in renal cell carcinoma. Study conclusions and caveats: Top tumor clonotypes rose in blood 2 weeks post-radiation, then contracted.

The CDR3 contains 14 residues. The germline gives CDR1 KGHSH, CDR2 LQKENI. Trimming stripped 3 bases from V and 6 bases from J, with 14 bases between. Assay used: immunoSEQ multiplex PCR; TCRdb lists only in-frame clones, some missing. The repertoire consists of tens of thousands of clones, with around four fifths occurring once and the leading ten covering approximately 8.8%. V gene TRBV18 combines with J gene TRBJ1-2; D possibly corresponds to TRBD1 (6 bases). The sequence was obtained from a man aged 45 to 65 with renal cell carcinoma. The material was blood, obtained from a patient whose treatment included radiotherapy and nephrectomy. CDR3 sequence (DNA): TGTGCCAGCTCACCGCCCGGGACAAGTAATGGCTACACCTTC. This codes for CASSPPGTSNGYTF.